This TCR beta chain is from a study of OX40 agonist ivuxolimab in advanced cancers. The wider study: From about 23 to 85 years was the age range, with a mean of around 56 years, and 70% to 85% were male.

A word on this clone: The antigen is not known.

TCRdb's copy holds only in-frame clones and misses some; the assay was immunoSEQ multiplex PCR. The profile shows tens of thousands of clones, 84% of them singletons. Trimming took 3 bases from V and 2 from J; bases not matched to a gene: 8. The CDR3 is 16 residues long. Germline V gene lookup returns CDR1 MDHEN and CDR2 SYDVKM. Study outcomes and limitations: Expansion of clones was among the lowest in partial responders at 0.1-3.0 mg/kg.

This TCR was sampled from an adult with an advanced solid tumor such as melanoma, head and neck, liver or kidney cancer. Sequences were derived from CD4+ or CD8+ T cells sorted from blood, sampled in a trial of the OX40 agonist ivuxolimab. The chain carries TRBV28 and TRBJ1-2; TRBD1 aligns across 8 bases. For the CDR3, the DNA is TGTGCCAGCAGTTTCGTAACAGGGGGAAGGAACTATGGCTACACCTTC. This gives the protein CASSFVTGGRNYGYTF.